Here is one TCR beta chain with its context. Its antigen is not identified. A roughly 120-subject validation cohort, separate from the approximately 670-subject first cohort, supplied the donors. V lost 6 bases and J lost 4, with 21 bases in between. CDR1 and CDR2 from the germline V gene are MNHEY and SMNVEV (reference sequence). This CDR3 region has 16 residues. This entry belongs to a study of cytomegalovirus exposure and HLA in healthy donors. Overall study context: The 100 to 150 validation repertoires were reported in a later analysis to have been generated on the same platform as the roughly 700 first-cohort repertoires.

TCRdb's table, derived via immunoSEQ multiplex PCR, lists solely in-frame clones and lacks some. Here the sample spans 55,000 to 80,000 clones, around 93% being singletons. General observations from the study: TCR beta chains numbering about 160 were designated cytomegalovirus-associated.

This sequence joins TRBV27 and TRBJ1-2; D call uncertain. The TCR was taken from a woman aged 18-30 years in good health and CMV-seropositive. Sequencing input: PBMCs. CDR3 in amino acids: CASREGEGRGSYGYTF. As DNA, the CDR3 is TGTGCCAGCAGGGAGGGAGAGGGCCGCGGGTCCTATGGCTACACCTTC.